This T cell receptor (beta chain) was sequenced for a study of blood T cell repertoires in COVID-19. Across the study: Sources were T cells, B-cell-depleted T cells, or PBMCs; the material itself was cDNA or gDNA.

TCRdb's table, derived via immunoSEQ multiplex PCR, lists solely in-frame clones and lacks some. The profile covers under 300,000 clones, with roughly 80% appearing a single time and approximately 3.2% taken by the ten largest. Germline V gives CDR1 MDHEN, CDR2 SYDVKM. Trimming shortened V by 2 bases and J by 3 bases, and 16 bases separated the two germline ends. The CDR3 has 16 residues. Sequenced sample: peripheral blood. The TCR was taken from a woman between 18 and 30 years old with acute or convalescent COVID-19. This chain connects TRBV28 to TRBJ1-2; unclear D gene. The CDR3, as DNA: TGTGCCAGCAGTTTAGTCCGGACTACTAAGGACTATGGCTACACCTTC. Its translation is CASSLVRTTKDYGYTF.